What follows is one TCR beta chain and its context. Its target is unknown. TCRdb's copy holds only in-frame clones and misses some; the assay was immunoSEQ multiplex PCR. The repertoire includes over 85,000 clones, 94% of them detected once, and about 3% sits in the top ten. The length of the CDR3 is 13 residues. The V gene lost 4 bases and the J gene lost 3 bases, with 9 bases spanning the gap. These data originate in a study of T cell responses to AZD1222 COVID-19 vaccine. Whole-study findings and limits: There were mostly white British donors and more females than males, and clonal diversity was possibly underestimated. Only five to seven AZD1222 recipients were seropositive at baseline.

Both about-4-week and about-12-week second-dose recipients were combined. This sequence joins TRBV12-3 or TRBV12-4 and TRBJ1-1; D ambiguous. This clonotype was sampled from an adult who received the AZD1222 COVID-19 vaccine. Source: peripheral blood, taken 28 days after the second AZD1222 dose. The CDR3 DNA reads as TGTGCCAGCAGTTCCCCCCGGGACACTGAAGCTTTCTTT. This sequence encodes CASSSPRDTEAFF.